This is a list of T cell receptor beta chains from one sample in a study of blood T cells in healthy people across ages. MiXCR, run by TCRdb on the 5' RACE reads, gives a single entry per CDR3 protein. The table includes roughly 800,000 distinct CDR3 sequences, 30% to 45% detected once. The sample taken for sequencing was blood. Receptor source: a man younger than 30 in good health. Both conserved end residues are part of each CDR3. D genes are given only for firm matches. Size is omitted from some rows. Given values are once, few, many or a class for expanded clones.

TRBV5-1	15	NA	few	TRBJ2-6	TGCGCCAGCAGCGGAACCCTCTCTGGGGCCAACGTCCTGACTTTC	CASSGTLSGANVLTF
TRBV3-1	11	NA	NA	TRBJ1-1	TGTGCCAGCCTCACGATCACTGAAGCTTTCTTT	CASLTITEAFF
TRBV15	17	TRBD2	few	TRBJ2-3	TGTGCCACCAGCAGAACCCTTGGACTAGCGGGGAGGGATACGCAGTATTTT	CATSRTLGLAGRDTQYF
TRBV27	16	NA	NA	TRBJ1-1	TGTGCCAGCAGTTTAAGAGGTAGCGCACGAGGCACTGAAGCTTTCTTT	CASSLRGSARGTEAFF
TRBV4-3	14	NA	NA	TRBJ2-7	TGCGCCAGCAGCCAAGATTTAGGGATCGACGAGCAGTACTTC	CASSQDLGIDEQYF
TRBV12-3/TRBV12-4	14	NA	many	TRBJ2-3	TGTGCCAGCAGTTCAGCGGGCTTTAGGGATACGCAGTATTTT	CASSSAGFRDTQYF
TRBV5-1	15	TRBD1	NA	TRBJ1-2	TGCGCCAGCAGCTTAGGTCGGTCAGGGGGCTATGGCTACACCTTC	CASSLGRSGGYGYTF
TRBV12-3/TRBV12-4	17	NA	NA	TRBJ1-4	TGTGCCAGCAGCTGGGACCGACCCTCAGGGACTAATGAAAAACTGTTTTTT	CASSWDRPSGTNEKLFF
TRBV28	15	TRBD1	NA	TRBJ2-1	TGTGCCAGCAGTTTAGGGGGACAGTCCTACAATGAGCAGTTCTTC	CASSLGGQSYNEQFF
TRBV27	14	TRBD2	few	TRBJ2-7	TGTGCCAGCGGCCCTAGCGGTAGCTCCTACGAGCAGTACTTC	CASGPSGSSYEQYF
TRBV7-2	16	TRBD2	NA	TRBJ2-4	TGTGCCAGCAGCTCCCGACTAGCGGGGGCCGGAAACATTCAGTACTTC	CASSSRLAGAGNIQYF
TRBV12-3/TRBV12-4	14	TRBD2	few	TRBJ2-1	TGTGCCAGCAGTCGGGGGGGCCGATGGAATGAGCAGTTCTTC	CASSRGGRWNEQFF
TRBV7-9	13	NA	NA	TRBJ2-1	TGTGCCAGCAGCTCCTACAGGGTGGCAGAGCAGTTCTTC	CASSSYRVAEQFF
TRBV7-3	14	NA	NA	TRBJ1-1	TGTGCCAGCAGCGAATATCCGACTAGCACTGAAGCTTTCTTT	CASSEYPTSTEAFF
TRBV20-1	15	TRBD2	NA	TRBJ2-5	TGCAGTGCTAGAGGACTAGCGGGAGAAGAAGAGACCCAGTACTTC	CSARGLAGEEETQYF
TRBV12-3/TRBV12-4	15	NA	few	TRBJ1-1	TGTGCCAGCAGTTTTGAGGGGTTTGTGTCGTGGGTAGCTTTCTTT	CASSFEGFVSWVAFF
TRBV20-1	14	NA	NA	TRBJ1-1	TGCAGTGCTAGAGATGAGGGAATGGGCACTGAAGCTTTCTTT	CSARDEGMGTEAFF
TRBV9	14	NA	few	TRBJ1-1	TGTGCCAGCAGCGTAGAAGGGGGAGGCACTGAAGCTTTCTTT	CASSVEGGGTEAFF
TRBV12-3/TRBV12-4	17	NA	many	TRBJ2-1	TGTGCCAGCAGTTTAATGGGGGAAGGCGTCTCCTACAATGAGCAGTTCTTC	CASSLMGEGVSYNEQFF
TRBV9	14	NA	NA	TRBJ2-5	TGTGCCAGCAGTGCGGGACCGCTACAAGAGACCCAGTACTTC	CASSAGPLQETQYF
TRBV7-2	12	NA	NA	TRBJ1-2	TGTGCCATCATAGCGGGGGCAGCTGGCTACACCTTC	CAIIAGAAGYTF
TRBV20-1	12	NA	NA	TRBJ1-5	TGCAGTGCTAGAGGACAGACTCAGCCCCAGCATTTT	CSARGQTQPQHF
TRBV4-3	16	NA	NA	TRBJ1-2	TGCGCCAGCAGCCAAGAAGAGGATAGGCTCGGCTATGGCTACACCTTC	CASSQEEDRLGYGYTF
TRBV5-1	16	TRBD1	once	TRBJ2-5	TGCGCCAGCAGCTGGCGGGGACAGGGGGTTCAAGAGACCCAGTACTTC	CASSWRGQGVQETQYF
TRBV14	16	NA	NA	TRBJ2-2	TGTGCCAGCAGCCAACTCGGAGCAGGGGCCACCGGGGAGCTGTTTTTT	CASSQLGAGATGELFF
TRBV12-3/TRBV12-4	14	NA	many	TRBJ2-7	TGTGCCAGCTCACCACCCGACAGATCCTACGAGCAGTACTTC	CASSPPDRSYEQYF
TRBV4-1	11	NA	many	TRBJ2-1	TGTGCCAGCAGCCAGTCTAATGAGCAGTTCTTC	CASSQSNEQFF
TRBV5-8	15	TRBD1	few	TRBJ2-3	TGTGCCAGCAGCGGAGGGACAGGACTCACATATACGCAGTATTTT	CASSGGTGLTYTQYF
TRBV9	16	TRBD1	NA	TRBJ1-1	TGTGCCAGCAGCGTCCCGGACAGGGGGCTATACACTGAAGCTTTCTTT	CASSVPDRGLYTEAFF
TRBV6-6	17	TRBD2	few	TRBJ2-1	TGTGCCAGCAGCCCTGGGACTAGCGGGGAGCTTTGGAATGAGCAGTTCTTC	CASSPGTSGELWNEQFF
TRBV4-2	17	TRBD2	few	TRBJ2-1	TGTGCCAGCAGCCAAGATTTAGCGGGGGGTCCCAGGAATGAGCAGTTCTTC	CASSQDLAGGPRNEQFF
TRBV5-5	15	NA	NA	TRBJ1-2	TGTGCCAGCAGCCCATCCGGGTCCACTAACTATGGCTACACCTTC	CASSPSGSTNYGYTF
TRBV5-1	16	TRBD2	NA	TRBJ2-3	TGCGCCAGCAGCCCCCCGACTAGCGGGGGGACAGATACGCAGTATTTT	CASSPPTSGGTDTQYF
TRBV27	15	NA	NA	TRBJ1-2	TGTGCCAGCAGTCAGGCTCCGGGAGGCGGCTATGGCTACACCTTC	CASSQAPGGGYGYTF
TRBV4-1	16	NA	few	TRBJ2-1	TGCGCCAGCAGCCAAGCGGGGGCCCCCTCCTACAATGAGCAGTTCTTC	CASSQAGAPSYNEQFF
TRBV6-4	13	TRBD1	NA	TRBJ1-1	TGTGCCAGCAGGACAGGGGAGAACACTGAAGCTTTCTTT	CASRTGENTEAFF
TRBV10-3	14	NA	few	TRBJ2-1	TGTGCCATCAGCGACGGGGGGCCAGGACTTGAGCAGTTCTTC	CAISDGGPGLEQFF
TRBV20-1	14	TRBD2	NA	TRBJ2-1	TGCAGTGCTCCGTACCAGCGGGGAAACAATGAGCAGTTCTTC	CSAPYQRGNNEQFF
TRBV4-2	16	TRBD2	NA	TRBJ2-1	TGTGCCAGCAGCTCCTACGGACTAGCGGCCAACAATGAGCAGTTCTTC	CASSSYGLAANNEQFF
TRBV11-2	16	TRBD1	NA	TRBJ2-1	TGTGCCAGCAGCTACCCATTGGGACAGGGTTCCAATGAGCAGTTCTTC	CASSYPLGQGSNEQFF
TRBV5-1	13	NA	many	TRBJ2-3	TGCGCCAGCAGCTTGTCAAATCAAGATACGCAGTATTTT	CASSLSNQDTQYF
TRBV4-1	16	TRBD1	NA	TRBJ1-2	TGCGCCAGCAGCCAAGTAGCGGACAGGGGAAACTATGGCTACACCTTC	CASSQVADRGNYGYTF
TRBV2	14	TRBD1	many	TRBJ2-3	TGTGCCAGCAGTGAAGGTCAGGGGGCAGATACGCAGTATTTT	CASSEGQGADTQYF
TRBV2	17	NA	NA	TRBJ2-5	TGTGCCAGCAGTGAAAGACTTGGTGGGACGAGTGGGGAGACCCAGTACTTC	CASSERLGGTSGETQYF
TRBV10-3	13	NA	NA	TRBJ1-2	TGTGCCATCACCCCGGGAGGGGACTATGGCTACACCTTC	CAITPGGDYGYTF
TRBV12-3/TRBV12-4	13	TRBD2	many	TRBJ2-1	TGTGCCAGCGGACTAGCGGAGAGGAATGAGCAGTTCTTC	CASGLAERNEQFF
TRBV7-2	16	TRBD1	NA	TRBJ1-4	TGTGCCAGCAGCTTAGGAGGGGACAGACAAAATGAAAAACTGTTTTTT	CASSLGGDRQNEKLFF
TRBV3-1	15	NA	NA	TRBJ1-1	TGTGCCAGCAGCCAAGCCCCGACAGCGAACACTGAAGCTTTCTTT	CASSQAPTANTEAFF
TRBV4-2	14	NA	NA	TRBJ1-1	TGTGCCAGCAGCCTGACGAGGGTTGGGACTGAAGCTTTCTTT	CASSLTRVGTEAFF
TRBV4-2	17	NA	NA	TRBJ2-3	TGTGCCAGCAGCCAAAGAGGACAGACCCACGACACAGATACGCAGTATTTT	CASSQRGQTHDTDTQYF
TRBV4-1	14	NA	NA	TRBJ1-6	TGCGCCAGCAGCCAAGTACCCGCGCAGGCACCCCTCCACTTT	CASSQVPAQAPLHF
TRBV7-8	14	TRBD2	few	TRBJ2-3	TGTGCCAGCAGCCGGGGGGAAGTGGCAGATACGCAGTATTTT	CASSRGEVADTQYF
TRBV28	14	NA	NA	TRBJ2-7	TGTGCCAGCAGTTTAGGGAGTATTCCCCACGAGCAGTACTTC	CASSLGSIPHEQYF
TRBV7-2	15	NA	NA	TRBJ1-3	TGTGCCAGCAGCTTAGGGGGGACACAGGGAAACACCATATATTTT	CASSLGGTQGNTIYF